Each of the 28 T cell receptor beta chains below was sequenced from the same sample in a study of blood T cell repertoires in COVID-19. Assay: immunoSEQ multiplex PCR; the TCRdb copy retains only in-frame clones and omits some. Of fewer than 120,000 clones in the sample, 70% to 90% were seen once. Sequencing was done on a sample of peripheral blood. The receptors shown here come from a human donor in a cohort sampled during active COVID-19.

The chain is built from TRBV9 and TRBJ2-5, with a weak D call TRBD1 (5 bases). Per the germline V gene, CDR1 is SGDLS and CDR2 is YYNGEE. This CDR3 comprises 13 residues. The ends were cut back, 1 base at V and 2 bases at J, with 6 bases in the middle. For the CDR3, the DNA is TGTGCCAGCAGCGTACAGGGACAAGAGACCCAGTACTTC. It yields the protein CASSVQGQETQYF.

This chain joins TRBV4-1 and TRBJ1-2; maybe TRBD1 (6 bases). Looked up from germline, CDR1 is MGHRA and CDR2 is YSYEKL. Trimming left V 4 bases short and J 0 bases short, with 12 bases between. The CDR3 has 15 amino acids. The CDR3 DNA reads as TGCGCCAGCAGCCCTCGGACAGAAGCTAACTATGGCTACACCTTC. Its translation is CASSPRTEANYGYTF.

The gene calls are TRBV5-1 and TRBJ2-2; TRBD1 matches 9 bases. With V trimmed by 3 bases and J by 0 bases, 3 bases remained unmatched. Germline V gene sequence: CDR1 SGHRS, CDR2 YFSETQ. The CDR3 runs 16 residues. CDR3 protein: CASSSDRGSNTGELFF. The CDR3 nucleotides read TGCGCCAGCAGCTCAGACAGGGGGTCGAACACCGGGGAGCTGTTTTTT.

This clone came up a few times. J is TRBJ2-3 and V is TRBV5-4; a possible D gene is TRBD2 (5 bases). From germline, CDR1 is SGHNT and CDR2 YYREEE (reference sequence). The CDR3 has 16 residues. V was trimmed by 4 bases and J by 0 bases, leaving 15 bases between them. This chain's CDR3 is CASSPSGRRSTDTQYF. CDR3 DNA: TGTGCCAGCAGCCCTTCTGGCAGGAGGAGCACAGATACGCAGTATTTT.

CDR3 coding DNA: TGTGCCAGCAGCTCCCGGGACAGGGGTAATTCACCCCTCCACTTT. This codes for CASSSRDRGNSPLHF. The J gene is TRBJ1-6, the V gene TRBV7-6; 10 bases line up with TRBD1. This CDR3 contains 15 residues. Per germline, CDR1 SGHVS and CDR2 FNYEAQ. With 4 bases clipped from V and 6 bases from J, the junction kept 3 bases outside the gene matches.

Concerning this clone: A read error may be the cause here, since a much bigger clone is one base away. The CDR3 DNA is TGTGCCAGCAGTTACTCGACTAGGACCGGGGAGCTGTTTTTT. Translation gives CASSYSTRTGELFF. This chain uses TRBV6-2 or TRBV6-3 with TRBJ2-2; a possible D gene is TRBD2 (6 bases). The CDR3 runs 14 residues. The ends were cut back, 0 bases at V and 5 bases at J, with 7 bases in the middle. CDR1 MNHEY and CDR2 SVGEGT come from the germline V gene.

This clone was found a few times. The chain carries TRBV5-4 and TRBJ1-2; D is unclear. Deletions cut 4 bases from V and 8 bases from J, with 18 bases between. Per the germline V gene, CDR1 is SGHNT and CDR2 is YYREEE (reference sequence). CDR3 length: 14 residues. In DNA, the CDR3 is TGTGCCAGCAGCCAGGACGGAGGCTCGCGAGGCTACACCTTC. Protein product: CASSQDGGSRGYTF.

The CDR3 DNA is TGTGCCAGCAGCTTAGCGACCCAGGGGAGAGGCTACACCTTC. It specifies CASSLATQGRGYTF. The V and J genes are TRBV7-2 and TRBJ1-2, with D perhaps TRBD1 (6 bases). Germline V gene data show CDR1 as SGHTA and CDR2 as FQGNSA. Trimming stripped 0 bases from V and 8 bases from J, with 13 bases between. This CDR3 region has 14 residues. Variable domain in full (rest from reference TRBV7-2 and TRBJ1-2): GAGVSQSPSNKVTEKGKDVELRCDPISGHTALYWYRQSLGQGLEFLIYFQGNSAPDKSGLPSDRFSAERTGGSVSTLTIQRTQQEDSAVYLCASSLATQGRGYTFGSGTRLTVV.

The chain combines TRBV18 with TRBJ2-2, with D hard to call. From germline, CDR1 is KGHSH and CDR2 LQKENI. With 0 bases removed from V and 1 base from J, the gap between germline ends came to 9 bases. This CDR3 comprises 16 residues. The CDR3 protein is CASSPPAAQNTGELFF. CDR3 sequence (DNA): TGTGCCAGCTCACCACCAGCCGCTCAGAACACCGGGGAGCTGTTTTTT.

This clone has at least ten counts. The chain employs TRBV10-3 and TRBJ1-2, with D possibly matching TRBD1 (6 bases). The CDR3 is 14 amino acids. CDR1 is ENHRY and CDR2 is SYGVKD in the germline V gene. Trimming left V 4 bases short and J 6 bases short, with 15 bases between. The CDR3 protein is CAISGDRDTHGYTF. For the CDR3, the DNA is TGTGCCATCAGTGGAGACCGGGACACCCATGGCTACACCTTC.

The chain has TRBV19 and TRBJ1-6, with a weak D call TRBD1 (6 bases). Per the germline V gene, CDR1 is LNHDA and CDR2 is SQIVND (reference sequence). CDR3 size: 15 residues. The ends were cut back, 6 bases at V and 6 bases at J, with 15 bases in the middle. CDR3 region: CASSETGIGNSPLHF. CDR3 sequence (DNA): TGTGCCAGTAGCGAAACAGGGATCGGTAATTCACCCCTCCACTTT.

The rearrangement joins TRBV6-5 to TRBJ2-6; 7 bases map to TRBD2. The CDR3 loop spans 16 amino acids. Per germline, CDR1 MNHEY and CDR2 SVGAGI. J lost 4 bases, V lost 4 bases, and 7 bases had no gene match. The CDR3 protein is CASSLRGGQGANVLTF. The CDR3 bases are TGTGCCAGCAGTTTAAGGGGAGGGCAGGGGGCCAACGTCCTGACTTTC.

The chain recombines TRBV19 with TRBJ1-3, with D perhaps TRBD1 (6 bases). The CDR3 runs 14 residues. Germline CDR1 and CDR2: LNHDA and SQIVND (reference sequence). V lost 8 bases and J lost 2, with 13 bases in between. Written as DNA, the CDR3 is TGTGCCAGTCGTACAGGGTCGGCTGGAAACACCATATATTTT. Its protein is CASRTGSAGNTIYF.

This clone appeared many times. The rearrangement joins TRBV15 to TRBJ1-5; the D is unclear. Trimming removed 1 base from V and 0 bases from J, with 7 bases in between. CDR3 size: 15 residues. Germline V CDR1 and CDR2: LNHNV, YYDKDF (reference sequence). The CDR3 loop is CATSRGRDSNQPQHF. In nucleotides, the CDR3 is TGTGCCACCAGCAGAGGACGGGATAGCAATCAGCCCCAGCATTTT. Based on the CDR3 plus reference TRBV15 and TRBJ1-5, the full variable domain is DAMVIQNPRYQVTQFGKPVTLSCSQTLNHNVMYWYQQKSSQAPKLLFHYYDKDFNNEADTPDNFQSRRPNTSFCFLDIRSPGLGDTAMYLCATSRGRDSNQPQHFGDGTRLSIL.

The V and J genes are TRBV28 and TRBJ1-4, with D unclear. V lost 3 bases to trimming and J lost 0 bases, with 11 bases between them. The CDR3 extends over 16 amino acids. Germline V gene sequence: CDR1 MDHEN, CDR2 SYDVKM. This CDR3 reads CASSFRSVATNEKLFF. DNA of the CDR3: TGTGCCAGCAGTTTTCGCAGCGTTGCAACTAATGAAAAACTGTTTTTT.

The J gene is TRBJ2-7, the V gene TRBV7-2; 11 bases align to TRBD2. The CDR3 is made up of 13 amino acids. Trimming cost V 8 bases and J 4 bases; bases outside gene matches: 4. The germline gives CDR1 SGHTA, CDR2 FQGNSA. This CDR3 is CASRPSGRYEQYF. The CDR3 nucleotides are TGTGCCAGCCGACCTAGCGGGAGGTACGAGCAGTACTTC.

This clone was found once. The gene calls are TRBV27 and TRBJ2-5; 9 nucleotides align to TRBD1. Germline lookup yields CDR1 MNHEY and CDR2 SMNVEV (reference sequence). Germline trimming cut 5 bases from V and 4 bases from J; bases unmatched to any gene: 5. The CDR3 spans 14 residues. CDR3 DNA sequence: TGTGCCAGCAGTCCATCGGACAGGGGAGAGACCCAGTACTTC. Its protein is CASSPSDRGETQYF.

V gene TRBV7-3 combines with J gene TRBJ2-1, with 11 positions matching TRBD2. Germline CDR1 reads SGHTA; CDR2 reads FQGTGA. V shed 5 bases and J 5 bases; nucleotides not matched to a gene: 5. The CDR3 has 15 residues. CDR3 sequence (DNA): TGTGCCAGCAGCCCCGGGACTAGCGGTAACAATGAGCAGTTCTTC. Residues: CASSPGTSGNNEQFF.

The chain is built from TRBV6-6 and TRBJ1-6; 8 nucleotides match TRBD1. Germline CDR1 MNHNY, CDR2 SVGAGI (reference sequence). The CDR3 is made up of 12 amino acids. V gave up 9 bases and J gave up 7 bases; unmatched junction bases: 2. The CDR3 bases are TGTGCCAGTGACAGGGGAAATTCACCCCTCCACTTT. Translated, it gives CASDRGNSPLHF.

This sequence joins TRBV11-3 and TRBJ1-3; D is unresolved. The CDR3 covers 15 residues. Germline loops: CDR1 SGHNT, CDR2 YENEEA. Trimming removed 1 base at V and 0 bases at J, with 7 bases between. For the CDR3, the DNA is TGTGCCAGCAGCTTAGCTTCAGACTCTGGAAACACCATATATTTT. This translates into CASSLASDSGNTIYF. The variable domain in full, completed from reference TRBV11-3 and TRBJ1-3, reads EAGVVQSPRYKIIEKKQPVAFWCNPISGHNTLYWYLQNLGQGPELLIRYENEEAVDDSQLPKDRFSAERLKGVDSTLKIQPAELGDSAVYLCASSLASDSGNTIYFGEGSWLTVV.

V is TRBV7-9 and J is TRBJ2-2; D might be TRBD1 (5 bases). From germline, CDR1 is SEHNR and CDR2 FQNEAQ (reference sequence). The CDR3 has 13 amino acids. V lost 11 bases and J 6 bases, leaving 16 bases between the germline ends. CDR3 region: CACEGVSAGELFF. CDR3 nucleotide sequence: TGTGCCTGTGAAGGGGTTTCGGCCGGGGAGCTGTTTTTT. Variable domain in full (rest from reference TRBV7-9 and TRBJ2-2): DTGVSQNPRHKITKRGQNVTFRCDPISEHNRLYWYRQTLGQGPEFLTYFQNEAQLEKSRLLSDRFSAERPKGSFSTLEIQRTEQGDSAMYLCACEGVSAGELFFGEGSRLTVL.

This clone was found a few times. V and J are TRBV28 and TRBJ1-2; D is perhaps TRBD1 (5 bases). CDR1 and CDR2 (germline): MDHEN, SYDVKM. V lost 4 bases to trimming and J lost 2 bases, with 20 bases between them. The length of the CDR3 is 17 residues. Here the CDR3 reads CASSYWGDGGVNYGYTF. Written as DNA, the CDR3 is TGTGCCAGCAGTTATTGGGGAGATGGAGGGGTCAACTATGGCTACACCTTC.

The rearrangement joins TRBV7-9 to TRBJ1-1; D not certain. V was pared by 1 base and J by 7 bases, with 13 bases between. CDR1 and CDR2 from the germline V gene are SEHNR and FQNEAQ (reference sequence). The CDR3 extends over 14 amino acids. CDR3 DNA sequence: TGTGCCAGCAGCTTAGTGGGTTCGGGATATGAAGCTTTCTTT. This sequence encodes CASSLVGSGYEAFF.

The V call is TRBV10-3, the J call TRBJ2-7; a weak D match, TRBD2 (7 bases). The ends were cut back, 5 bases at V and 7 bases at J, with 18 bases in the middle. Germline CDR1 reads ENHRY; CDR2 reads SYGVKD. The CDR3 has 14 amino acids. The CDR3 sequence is CAISRGGGGKEQYF. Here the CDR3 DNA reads TGTGCCATCAGTAGAGGGGGAGGGGGGAAGGAGCAGTACTTC.

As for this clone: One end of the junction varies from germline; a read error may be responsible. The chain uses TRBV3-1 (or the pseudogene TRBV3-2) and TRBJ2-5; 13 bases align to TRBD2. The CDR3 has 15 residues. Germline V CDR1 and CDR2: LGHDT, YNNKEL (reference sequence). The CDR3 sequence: CASSQGGTSGILRDF. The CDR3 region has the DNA TGTGCCAGCAGCCAAGGCGGGACTAGCGGGATTTTGAGAGACTTC.

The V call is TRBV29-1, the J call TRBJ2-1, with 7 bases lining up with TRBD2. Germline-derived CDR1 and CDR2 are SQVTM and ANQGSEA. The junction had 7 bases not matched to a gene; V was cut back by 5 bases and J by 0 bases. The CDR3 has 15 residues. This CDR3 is CSVPRLASSYNEQFF. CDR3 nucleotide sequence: TGCAGCGTTCCGCGACTAGCTAGCTCCTACAATGAGCAGTTCTTC.

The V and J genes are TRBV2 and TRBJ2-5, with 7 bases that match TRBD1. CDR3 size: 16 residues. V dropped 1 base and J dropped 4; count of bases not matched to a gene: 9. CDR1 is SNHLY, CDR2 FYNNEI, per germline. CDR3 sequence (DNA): TGTGCCAGCAGTGAAGTTGTTGGGGGACAGCTAGAGACCCAGTACTTC. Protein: CASSEVVGGQLETQYF.

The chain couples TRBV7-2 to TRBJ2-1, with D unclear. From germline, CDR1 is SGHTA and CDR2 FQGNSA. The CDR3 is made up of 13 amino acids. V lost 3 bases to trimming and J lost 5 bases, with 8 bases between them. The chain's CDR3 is CASSLSLNNEQFF. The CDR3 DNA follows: TGTGCCAGCAGCTTGAGTCTGAACAATGAGCAGTTCTTC.